Each of the 32 T cell receptor beta chains below was sequenced from the same sample in a study of cytomegalovirus exposure and HLA in healthy donors. Primers for the PCR totalled 60 Vbeta and 13 Jbeta. TCRdb's table, derived via immunoSEQ multiplex PCR, lists solely in-frame clones and lacks some. This sample carries some 160,000 clones, around 77% of them seen once, and the ten largest clones take about 1.5%. The sample taken for sequencing was PBMCs. These receptor sequences come from a woman aged 30 to 39 in good health and CMV-seronegative.

J is TRBJ2-2 and V is TRBV7-9; D gene unclear. CDR1 and CDR2 from the germline V gene are SEHNR and FQNEAQ (reference sequence). The V and J ends lost 5 bases and 0 bases respectively, with 7 bases between them. CDR3 length: 14 residues. CDR3 in amino acids: CASSPLPNTGELFF. The CDR3 region has the DNA TGTGCCAGCAGCCCTCTACCGAACACCGGGGAGCTGTTTTTT.

V gene TRBV2 combines with J gene TRBJ2-5, with 16 nucleotides matching TRBD2. The CDR3 spans 14 residues. Trimming removed 8 bases from V and 5 bases from J; junction bases left unmatched: 2. Per germline, CDR1 SNHLY and CDR2 FYNNEI. The CDR3, as DNA: TGTGCCAGCGGGACTAGCGGGGGGGAGGAGACCCAGTACTTC. Its protein product is CASGTSGGEETQYF.

The CDR3 bases are TGTGCCAGCAGCTCAGTGAACGTACCCTACGAGCAGTACTTC. This codes for CASSSVNVPYEQYF. This sequence joins TRBV7-9 and TRBJ2-7, with D hard to call. The CDR3 is 14 amino acids. With 4 bases removed from V and 2 bases from J, the gap between germline ends came to 12 bases. Germline V lookup: CDR1 SEHNR, CDR2 FQNEAQ (reference sequence).

The chain uses TRBV7-9 and TRBJ2-1; D unresolved. Germline lookup yields CDR1 SEHNR and CDR2 FQNEAQ (reference sequence). CDR3 length equals 14 residues. V was clipped by 4 bases and J by 7 bases, with 14 bases between them. The CDR3 protein is CASSSWLVLNEQFF. The CDR3 DNA follows: TGTGCCAGCAGCTCTTGGCTAGTTTTGAATGAGCAGTTCTTC. Together with reference TRBV7-9 and TRBJ2-1, the CDR3 gives the full variable domain: DTGVSQNPRHKITKRGQNVTFRCDPISEHNRLYWYRQTLGQGPEFLTYFQNEAQLEKSRLLSDRFSAERPKGSFSTLEIQRTEQGDSAMYLCASSSWLVLNEQFFGPGTRLTVL.

The V gene is TRBV18, the J gene TRBJ2-3, with D possibly TRBD2 on 6 matching bases. CDR3 length: 15 amino acids. Germline values: CDR1 KGHSH, CDR2 LQKENI. V lost 3 bases and J 2 bases, leaving 12 bases between the germline ends. The CDR3: CASSPGTPFTDTQYF. DNA of the CDR3: TGTGCCAGCTCACCTGGGACTCCTTTCACAGATACGCAGTATTTT.

The chain carries TRBV15 and TRBJ2-7; D not resolved. With 3 bases removed from V and 7 bases from J, the gap between germline ends came to 13 bases. The CDR3 is made up of 13 amino acids. CDR1 and CDR2 (germline): LNHNV, YYDKDF (reference sequence). The CDR3 nucleotides are TGTGCCACCAGCAGCTTGGTTGCACTAGAGCAGTACTTC. Amino acid sequence: CATSSLVALEQYF.

V usage is TRBV6-5 and J usage is TRBJ2-1; 7 positions match TRBD1. CDR1 and CDR2 from the germline V gene are MNHEY and SVGAGI. The CDR3 runs 15 residues. Germline trimming cut 0 bases from V and 6 bases from J; bases unmatched to any gene: 5. The CDR3 nucleotides read TGTGCCAGCAGTTACTCCCCACAGGGGTTCAATGAGCAGTTCTTC. It codes for CASSYSPQGFNEQFF.

This clone was seen only a few times. The genes are TRBV5-6 and TRBJ2-3; 10 bases line up with TRBD1. This CDR3 is built from 16 residues. The germline V gene has CDR1 SGHDT and CDR2 YYEEEE. Trimming took 4 bases from V and 0 from J; bases not matched to a gene: 5. CDR3 bases: TGTGCCAGCAGCCCCGGGACAGGGGTAAGCACAGATACGCAGTATTTT. Amino acid sequence: CASSPGTGVSTDTQYF.

This rearrangement joins TRBV28 to TRBJ2-5; 9 nucleotides line up with TRBD2. Looked up from germline, CDR1 is MDHEN and CDR2 is SYDVKM. The junction had 8 bases not matched to a gene; V was cut back by 5 bases and J by 1 base. The CDR3 has 16 residues. The chain's CDR3 is CASSLIAGAIQETQYF. Here the CDR3 DNA reads TGTGCCAGCAGTCTCATAGCGGGGGCTATCCAAGAGACCCAGTACTTC.

Written as DNA, the CDR3 is TGTGCCAGCAGCACTGGGACTTACCAAGAGACCCAGTACTTC. Protein product: CASSTGTYQETQYF. The V call is TRBV9, the J call TRBJ2-5; perhaps TRBD2 as D (6 bases). The length of the CDR3 is 14 residues. The germline CDR1 and CDR2 sequences are SGDLS and YYNGEE. V was shortened by 4 bases and J by 0 bases, with 10 bases between the two germline ends.

The genes are TRBV29-1 and TRBJ1-2; D unclear. This CDR3 contains 16 residues. V was trimmed by 2 bases and J by 7 bases, leaving 23 bases between them. Germline CDR1 is SQVTM and CDR2 is ANQGSEA. Written as DNA, the CDR3 is TGCAGCGTTGAACCCTCGGGAGGAAATACATTAACTGGCTACACCTTC. This encodes CSVEPSGGNTLTGYTF.

The V gene is TRBV27, the J gene TRBJ2-2, with D perhaps matching TRBD1 (5 bases). From germline, CDR1 is MNHEY and CDR2 SMNVEV (reference sequence). The V and J ends lost 3 bases and 6 bases respectively, with 14 bases between them. The CDR3 extends over 15 amino acids. CDR3 protein: CASSLTQGRAGELFF. The CDR3 DNA follows: TGTGCCAGCAGTTTGACCCAGGGTCGCGCCGGGGAGCTGTTTTTT.

This clone was found once. The chain couples TRBV5-4 to TRBJ1-2, with D hard to call. Trimming cost V 0 bases and J 8 bases, with 23 bases left between them. Germline V gene lookup returns CDR1 SGHNT and CDR2 YYREEE (reference sequence). The CDR3 covers 17 residues. DNA for the CDR3: TGTGCCAGCAGCTTGGGCCAGTGGGCAGAGGCCCGGGGAGGCTACACCTTC. Its translation: CASSLGQWAEARGGYTF.

The rearrangement joins TRBV21-1 to TRBJ1-3; TRBD1 reflects the table's D call only, with no check against the DNA. TRBV21-1 is a pseudogene locus. The CDR3 is made up of 17 amino acids. Here the CDR3 DNA reads TGTGCCAGCAGCAAATTTCCCAGGGCCTACTCTGGAAACACCATATATTTT. Its protein product is CASSKFPRAYSGNTIYF.

J is TRBJ2-7 and V is TRBV5-5, with TRBD1 identical over 10 bases. V gave up 8 bases and J gave up 2 bases; unmatched junction bases: 4. Per the germline V gene, CDR1 is SGHKS and CDR2 is YYEKEE (reference sequence). The CDR3 totals 13 residues. DNA of the CDR3: TGTGCCAGTTCCGGGACAGGGGCCTACGAGCAGTACTTC. Protein product: CASSGTGAYEQYF.

This clone was observed a few times. V is TRBV9 and J is TRBJ2-1; 10 positions match TRBD2. The CDR3 length is 17 residues. The germline gives CDR1 SGDLS, CDR2 YYNGEE. With V trimmed by 1 base and J by 4 bases, 8 bases remained unmatched. The CDR3 loop reads CASSVQGLAGEYNEQFF. CDR3 nucleotide sequence: TGTGCCAGCAGCGTACAGGGTCTAGCGGGAGAATACAATGAGCAGTTCTTC. The full variable domain, its missing parts supplied by reference TRBV9 and TRBJ2-1, is DSGVTQTPKHLITATGQRVTLRCSPRSGDLSVYWYQQSLDQGLQFLIQYYNGEERAKGNILERFSAQQFPDLHSELNLSSLELGDSALYFCASSVQGLAGEYNEQFFGPGTRLTVL.

The CDR3 is CASSLAGQAQYF. The CDR3 DNA sequence: TGTGCCAGCAGCTTAGCGGGGCAGGCGCAGTATTTT. The chain combines TRBV7-2 with TRBJ2-3, with D maybe TRBD1 (5 bases). There are 12 residues in the CDR3. The V gene lost 0 bases and the J gene lost 10 bases, with 8 bases spanning the gap. Looked up from germline, CDR1 is SGHTA and CDR2 is FQGNSA.

The rearrangement links TRBV4-1 to TRBJ2-2; D gene ambiguous. The CDR3 length is 13 residues. Per the germline V gene, CDR1 is MGHRA and CDR2 is YSYEKL. The V end was cut by 1 base, the J end by 6 bases, with 6 bases between. This CDR3 reads CASSQVFAGELFF. The CDR3 DNA sequence: TGCGCCAGCAGCCAAGTATTCGCCGGGGAGCTGTTTTTT.

This chain joins TRBV6-1 and TRBJ1-1; 10 bases align to TRBD1. The germline gives CDR1 MNHNS, CDR2 SASEGT. Trimming took 6 bases from V and 6 from J; bases not matched to a gene: 7. The CDR3 is 14 residues long. The CDR3 nucleotides read TGTGCCAGCAGGCGGGACAGGGGAGTCCCTGAAGCTTTCTTT. It yields the protein CASRRDRGVPEAFF.

The rearrangement uses TRBV6-1 and TRBJ1-2, with TRBD1 as a possible D gene (6 bases). Germline V gene lookup returns CDR1 MNHNS and CDR2 SASEGT. CDR3 length: 15 residues. The V end lost 2 bases, the J end lost 0 bases, and 10 bases lay between the germline ends. The CDR3 DNA is TGTGCCAGCAGTGAATATAACAGGGCTAACTATGGCTACACCTTC. This codes for CASSEYNRANYGYTF.

This clone has just one count. The germline gene is not matched at one end of the junction; a read error may be the cause. This rearrangement joins TRBV7-7 to TRBJ2-3; 7 nucleotides agree with TRBD2. CDR1 SSHAT and CDR2 FNYEAQ come from the germline V gene (reference sequence). The CDR3 extends over 15 amino acids. The CDR3 here is CASSPNRAGVDTQYF. CDR3 sequence (DNA): TGTGCTAGCAGCCCCAACCGGGCGGGGGTGGATACGCAGTATTTT. Based on the CDR3 plus reference TRBV7-7 and TRBJ2-3, the full variable domain is GAGVSQSPRYKVTKRGQDVTLRCDPISSHATLYWYQQALGQGPEFLTYFNYEAQPDKSGLPSDRFSAERPEGSISTLTIQRTEQRDSAMYRCASSPNRAGVDTQYFGPGTRLTVL.

This clone was seen more than once but under ten times. V gene TRBV14 combines with J gene TRBJ1-2; 7 positions agree with TRBD1. The CDR3 sequence is 15 residues long. V dropped 1 base and J dropped 0; count of bases not matched to a gene: 2. CDR1 is SGHDN, CDR2 FVKESK, per germline. CDR3 region: CASSQGQGPNYGYTF. CDR3 coding DNA: TGTGCCAGCAGCCAAGGACAGGGCCCTAACTATGGCTACACCTTC.

This clone was seen a handful of times. V is TRBV2 and J is TRBJ2-1; 14 bases line up with TRBD2. CDR3 length: 15 residues. J lost 10 bases, V lost 6 bases, and 8 bases had no gene match. The germline V gene has CDR1 SNHLY and CDR2 FYNNEI. Here the CDR3 DNA reads TGTGCCAGCAGACCCCGGACTAGCGGGGGGAACGAGCAGTTCTTC. This codes for CASRPRTSGGNEQFF.

V gene TRBV11-1 combines with J gene TRBJ2-5, with 7 bases identical to TRBD1. This CDR3 spans 15 amino acids. Germline CDR1 and CDR2: SGHAT and FQDESV (reference sequence). Trimming at V came to 2 bases and at J to 5 bases, leaving 8 bases not matched to a gene. CDR3 DNA sequence: TGTGCCAGCAGCTTACAACCACAGGGGATGGAGACCCAGTACTTC. This encodes CASSLQPQGMETQYF.

J is TRBJ2-3 and V is TRBV5-6; 7 nucleotides align to TRBD1. The trim removed 6 bases at V and 0 bases at J, leaving 7 bases unmatched. CDR1 and CDR2 from the germline V gene are SGHDT and YYEEEE. CDR3 length equals 15 residues. CDR3 sequence (DNA): TGTGCCAGCAACCCGGACAGGCCTAGCACAGATACGCAGTATTTT. Amino acids: CASNPDRPSTDTQYF.

The V call is TRBV19, the J call TRBJ1-5, with 12 nucleotides matching TRBD1. The trim removed 6 bases at V and 5 bases at J, leaving 2 bases unmatched. Per germline, CDR1 LNHDA and CDR2 SQIVND (reference sequence). This CDR3 has 14 residues. CDR3 sequence: CASSGTGGDQPQHF. In nucleotides, the CDR3 is TGTGCCAGTAGCGGGACAGGGGGCGATCAGCCCCAGCATTTT.

This chain joins TRBV2 and TRBJ1-5; D is perhaps TRBD1 (6 bases). With 8 bases removed from V and 0 bases from J, the gap between germline ends came to 14 bases. Germline CDR1 is SNHLY and CDR2 is FYNNEI. The CDR3 totals 15 residues. Written as DNA, the CDR3 is TGTGCCAGCGGTCTGGACAGAAGTAGCAATCAGCCCCAGCATTTT. Amino acid sequence: CASGLDRSSNQPQHF.

This rearrangement joins TRBV5-4 to TRBJ2-2, with D perhaps TRBD2 (7 bases). The CDR3 totals 15 residues. With 1 base removed from V and 7 bases from J, the gap between germline ends came to 14 bases. Germline V CDR1 and CDR2: SGHNT, YYREEE (reference sequence). The CDR3 nucleotides read TGTGCCAGCAGCTTGAGGGGGGGGGCCGGCGGGGAGCTGTTTTTT. Translated: CASSLRGGAGGELFF.

The V call is TRBV21-1, the J call TRBJ1-5. TRBV21-1 is reported as a pseudogene. The CDR3 extends over 16 amino acids. The chain's CDR3 is CASSKVNPTSNQPQHF. The CDR3 DNA follows: TGTGCCAGCAGCAAAGTAAACCCTACGAGCAATCAGCCCCAGCATTTT.

This clone was seen more than once but under ten times. The chain uses TRBV5-1 and TRBJ1-2; D ambiguous. Germline CDR1 and CDR2: SGHRS and YFSETQ. CDR3 length: 15 amino acids. V shed 4 bases and J shed 2 bases, with 15 bases lying between them. The CDR3 reads CASSPTYRENYGYTF. The DNA for the CDR3 is TGCGCCAGCAGCCCTACCTATAGAGAAAACTATGGCTACACCTTC.

J is TRBJ2-2 and V is TRBV7-2, with 10 positions matching TRBD2. The ends lost 1 base at V and 7 bases at J; junction bases unmatched: 9. Germline values: CDR1 SGHTA, CDR2 FQGNSA. The CDR3 extends over 17 amino acids. CDR3 loop: CASSLGGSGRLFGELFF. The CDR3 DNA reads as TGTGCCAGCAGCTTAGGAGGTAGCGGGAGGCTCTTCGGGGAGCTGTTTTTT.

Note on this clone: One junction end disagrees with the germline gene, perhaps due to a read error. This chain uses TRBV7-7 with TRBJ2-2; weak D call: TRBD2 (5 bases). This CDR3 comprises 15 residues. Germline V lookup: CDR1 SSHAT, CDR2 FNYEAQ (reference sequence). The CDR3, as DNA: TGTGCTAGCAGCTTAACGGGGTCGAACACCGGGGAGCTGTTTTTT. It codes for CASSLTGSNTGELFF.